The rows below give T cell receptor beta chains drawn from one sample of a study of CDR3 diversity in severe acne. Using its own MiXCR run on the PCR reads, TCRdb lists one record per CDR3 protein. This sample yields some 85,000 distinct CDR3 sequences, of which about half are seen a single time; around 10% belongs to the top ten. Sequences were obtained from blood. Source of these receptors: a male donor with severe acne vulgaris. CDR3s include the opening cysteine and the closing phenylalanine or tryptophan. The order of the fields is D gene, clone size, CDR3 length, V gene, J gene, CDR3 DNA, CDR3 protein. D genes are given only for firm matches. Some rows have no size entry. The others give once, few or many, or a class for an expanded clone.

>NA|many|13|TRBV10-2|TRBJ2-2
TGCGCCAGCAGCCTCACGAACACCGGGGAGCTGTTTTTT
CASSLTNTGELFF
>TRBD2|NA|13|TRBV19|TRBJ2-7
TGTGCCAGTAGTCCTAGCGGGACCTACGAGCAGTACTTC
CASSPSGTYEQYF
>NA|NA|14|TRBV19|TRBJ1-5
TGTGCCAGTAGTACCACAGGGTTCGATCAGCCCCAGCATTTT
CASSTTGFDQPQHF
>NA|NA|13|TRBV7-9|TRBJ1-2
TGTGCCAGCAGCTATACAGGGTACTATGGCTACACCTTC
CASSYTGYYGYTF
>TRBD1|NA|14|TRBV29-1|TRBJ2-7
TGCAGCGTTGAGGGGACAGGGAATCACTACGAGCAGTACTTC
CSVEGTGNHYEQYF
>NA|many|15|TRBV7-3|TRBJ2-2
TGTGCCAGCAGCCCCGGGACCAGGAAAGCCGGGGAGCTGTTTTTT
CASSPGTRKAGELFF
>TRBD1|NA|14|TRBV12-3/TRBV12-4|TRBJ1-1
TGTGCTAGTGGTATGAAGGGACAGATCACTGAAGCTTTCTTT
CASGMKGQITEAFF
>NA|NA|15|TRBV6-2/TRBV6-3|TRBJ1-2
TGTGCCAGCAGTTACTCGACGAGGGGGGACTATGGCTACACCTTC
CASSYSTRGDYGYTF
>NA|many|17|TRBV9|TRBJ2-5
TGTGCCAGCTCCGTCGATTCGGCGGGGATTGGTTTAGAGACCCAGTACTTC
CASSVDSAGIGLETQYF
>NA|many|15|TRBV4-2|TRBJ2-1
TGTGCCAGCAGCCTTAAACAGGGAAGGGTAAATGAGCAGTTCTTC
CASSLKQGRVNEQFF
>NA|many|13|TRBV7-2|TRBJ1-5
TGTGCCAGCAGCCCCAGTAGCAATCAGCCCCAGCATTTT
CASSPSSNQPQHF
>NA|many|12|TRBV12-3/TRBV12-4|TRBJ1-1
TGTGCCAGCAGCCAGGAGGGGGGTGAAGCTTTCTTT
CASSQEGGEAFF
>NA|NA|15|TRBV6-5|TRBJ1-6
TGTGCCAGCAGTTACTCAGGCCTGGGGCATTCACCCCTCCACTTT
CASSYSGLGHSPLHF
>TRBD1|many|16|TRBV5-1|TRBJ2-3
TGCGCCAGCAGCTTGGCCGGGACAGGGGGCACAGATACGCAGTATTTT
CASSLAGTGGTDTQYF
>NA|NA|16|TRBV10-2|TRBJ2-1
TGTGCCAGCAGTTTATTCGTCCTGGGACCCGACAATGAGCAGTTCTTC
CASSLFVLGPDNEQFF
>TRBD1|many|15|TRBV5-1|TRBJ2-3
TGCGCCAGCAGTTTTACAGGGGGCTACACAGATACGCAGTATTTT
CASSFTGGYTDTQYF
>NA|NA|14|TRBV25-1|TRBJ1-5
TGTGCCAGCAGTGAAAATAGGGCTAATCAGCCCCAGCATTTT
CASSENRANQPQHF
>NA|NA|13|TRBV7-2|TRBJ2-7
TGTGCCAGCAGCTTAGCGGGGGTGGGGAGTGAGTACTTC
CASSLAGVGSEYF
>TRBD2|once|16|TRBV12-3/TRBV12-4|TRBJ2-5
TGTGCCAGCAGCGAGACTAGCGGGAGGGGACGGGAGACCCAGTACTTC
CASSETSGRGRETQYF
>NA|many|12|TRBV9|TRBJ2-3
TGTGCCAGCAGCGGAGACACAGATACGCAGTATTTT
CASSGDTDTQYF
>NA|NA|13|TRBV28|TRBJ1-2
TGTGCCAGCAGTTTGGATCTTAACTATGGCTACACCTTC
CASSLDLNYGYTF
>NA|NA|14|TRBV25-1|TRBJ1-6
TGTGCCAGCAGTGACCCCGCTTCAAGCTCACCCCTCCACTTT
CASSDPASSSPLHF
>TRBD1|NA|16|TRBV10-3|TRBJ2-5
TGTGCCATCAGTGAGCCCCGGACAGGGTTAAGGGAGACCCAGTACTTC
CAISEPRTGLRETQYF
>NA|NA|15|TRBV25-1|TRBJ1-6
TGTGCCAGCAGTGTGACAGTTCCCTATAATTCACCCCTCCACTTT
CASSVTVPYNSPLHF
>NA|NA|13|TRBV2|TRBJ1-5
TGTGCCAGCAGTTACCGGGGGCCTCAACCCCAGCATTTT
CASSYRGPQPQHF
>NA|NA|14|TRBV15|TRBJ1-1
TGTGCCACCAGCAGAAACCGGGCCGGCACTGAAGCTTTCTTT
CATSRNRAGTEAFF
>NA|few|15|TRBV2|TRBJ2-7
TGTGCCAGCAGTGACGAGACAGTGAGAAAGTACGAGCAGTACTTC
CASSDETVRKYEQYF
>TRBD1|NA|15|TRBV19|TRBJ1-1
TGTGCCAGTAGTACGGACAGGTTTTGGAAAACTGAAGCTTTCTTT
CASSTDRFWKTEAFF
>NA|NA|12|TRBV28|TRBJ2-2
TGTGCCAGCACGACGAACACCGGGGAGCTGTTTTTT
CASTTNTGELFF
>NA|NA|13|TRBV7-2|TRBJ2-5
TGTGCCAGCAGCCCCCCAGGTCAAGAGACCCAGTACTTC
CASSPPGQETQYF
>NA|many|16|TRBV19|TRBJ1-2
TGTGCCAGTAGTCAGCCGGGGTCCGAGGCTAACTATGGCTACACCTTC
CASSQPGSEANYGYTF
>NA|many|16|TRBV20-1|TRBJ1-1
TGCAGTGCTAGAGCCCCTTTCCGCAGGCAGAACACTGAAGCTTTCTTT
CSARAPFRRQNTEAFF
>NA|many|13|TRBV2|TRBJ2-1
TGTGCCAGCACGGGCAGCTCCTACAATGAGCAGTTCTTC
CASTGSSYNEQFF
>NA|many|12|TRBV3-1|TRBJ1-1
TGTGCCAGCAGCCAAGAGGCAGGGTGGGCTTTCTTT
CASSQEAGWAFF
>TRBD2|NA|13|TRBV10-3|TRBJ2-7
TGTGCCATCTGGCGGGAGTGGGACTACGAGCAGTACTTC
CAIWREWDYEQYF
>NA|NA|13|TRBV28|TRBJ2-1
TGTGCCAGCAGTCCACCCCACACAGGGGAGCAGTTCTTC
CASSPPHTGEQFF
>NA|medium-sized|16|TRBV7-8|TRBJ2-3
TGTGCCAGCAGCTTAGTGGCAGGGTTTAGCACAGATACGCAGTATTTT
CASSLVAGFSTDTQYF
>NA|NA|14|TRBV6-5|TRBJ1-2
TGTGCCAGCAGTTACTCGACCGACCCGGGAGGCTACACCTTC
CASSYSTDPGGYTF
>NA|NA|21|TRBV1|TRBJ1-5
TGCGACCTCCCGCTAGGTCACTTCTGTGCCTGCAGACTGACCTCTAATCAGCCCCAGCATTTT
CDLPLGHFCACRLTSNQPQHF
>NA|many|22|TRBV7-2|TRBJ2-5
TGTGCCAGCAGCTTAGAAGGGGATCTGTCACGGGTGGCTAGCCTAGACGAAGAGACCCAGTACTTC
CASSLEGDLSRVASLDEETQYF
>TRBD2|NA|15|TRBV20-1|TRBJ2-7
TGCAGTGCTACTAGCGGGAGGTTTAGCTCCTACGAGCAGTACTTC
CSATSGRFSSYEQYF
>NA|NA|14|TRBV7-2|TRBJ2-5
TGTGCCAGCAGCTTATTAGGCAGGGCAGAGACCCAGTACTTC
CASSLLGRAETQYF
>TRBD1|NA|14|TRBV2|TRBJ2-5
TGTGCCAGCAAAGGACAGGGTGCCTTGGAGACCCAGTACTTC
CASKGQGALETQYF
>TRBD1|NA|15|TRBV7-2|TRBJ1-5
TGTGCCAGCAGCCTAGTCACAGGGGGCTTTCAGCCCCAGCATTTT
CASSLVTGGFQPQHF
>TRBD1|NA|15|TRBV5-4|TRBJ1-6
TGTGCCAGCAGCTCAGGGGGATTGGATAATTCACCCCTCCACTTT
CASSSGGLDNSPLHF
>NA|NA|13|TRBV20-1|TRBJ2-7
TGCAGTGCCCCAGGACAGGGAGGGTACGAGCAGTACTTC
CSAPGQGGYEQYF
>NA|NA|14|TRBV12-3/TRBV12-4|TRBJ1-1
TGTGCCAGCAGTTTGGGGGCGGGGAACACTGAAGCTTTCTTT
CASSLGAGNTEAFF
>TRBD1|NA|14|TRBV2|TRBJ1-6
TGTGCCAGCAGGGGACAGGGTGTGAATTCACCCCTCCACTTT
CASRGQGVNSPLHF
>TRBD1|many|14|TRBV29-1|TRBJ1-2
TGCAGCGTTGGACTGGGGACAGGGGAGAATGGCTACACCTTC
CSVGLGTGENGYTF
>NA|many|13|TRBV7-8|TRBJ2-5
TGTGCCAGCAGCTTGACCCACGGAGAGACCCAGTACTTC
CASSLTHGETQYF
>TRBD2|NA|12|TRBV20-1|TRBJ2-7
TGCAGTGCTAGCGGGAGGGCTGGCGAGCAGTACTTC
CSASGRAGEQYF